The sequence of this TCR beta chain was determined in a study of technical replicates of blood from a handful of donors. Per germline, CDR1 GTSNPN and CDR2 SVGIG (reference sequence). This CDR3 is built from 16 residues. V shed 0 bases and J 5 bases; nucleotides not matched to a gene: 9. Libraries were prepared by immunoSEQ multiplex PCR; TCRdb keeps only in-frame clonotypes and omits some of them. The sample consists of roughly 68,000 clones, approximately 97% of them appearing once. The chain has TRBV30 and TRBJ1-5; TRBD1 aligns across 8 bases. The sample consisted of T cells isolated from PBMCs. This TCR was recovered from a human donor in good health. The DNA for the CDR3 is TGTGCCTGGAGTGTATTGGGCCAGGGGGCTTATCAGCCCCAGCATTTT. It codes for CAWSVLGQGAYQPQHF. Complete variable domain (other parts from reference TRBV30 and TRBJ1-5): SQTIHQWPATLVQPVGSPLSLECTVEGTSNPNLYWYRQAAGRGLQLLFYSVGIGQISSEVPQNLSASRPQDRQFILSSKKLLLSDSGFYLCAWSVLGQGAYQPQHFGDGTRLSIL.